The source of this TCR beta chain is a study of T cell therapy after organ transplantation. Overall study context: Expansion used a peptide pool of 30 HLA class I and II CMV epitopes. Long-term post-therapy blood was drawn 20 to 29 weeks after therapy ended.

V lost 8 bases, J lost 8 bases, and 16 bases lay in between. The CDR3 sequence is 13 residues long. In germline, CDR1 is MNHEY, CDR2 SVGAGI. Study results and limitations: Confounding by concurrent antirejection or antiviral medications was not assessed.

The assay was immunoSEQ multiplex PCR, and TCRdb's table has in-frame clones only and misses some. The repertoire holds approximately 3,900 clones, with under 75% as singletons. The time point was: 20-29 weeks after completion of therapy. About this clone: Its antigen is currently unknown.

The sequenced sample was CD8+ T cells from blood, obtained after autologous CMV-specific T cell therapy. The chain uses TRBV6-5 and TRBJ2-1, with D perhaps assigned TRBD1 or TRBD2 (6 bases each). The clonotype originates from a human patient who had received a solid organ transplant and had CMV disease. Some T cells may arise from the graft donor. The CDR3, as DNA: TGTGCCAGCGGGGGGCCTACACGCGATGAGCAGTTCTTC. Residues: CASGGPTRDEQFF.